The 5 T cell receptor beta chains below all came from one sample that was sequenced in a study of blood T cell repertoires in COVID-19. TCRdb's table, derived via immunoSEQ multiplex PCR, lists solely in-frame clones and lacks some. This sample has about 160,000 clones, with 82% found just once. The material sequenced was peripheral blood. These receptors were collected from a woman aged 80 or older with acute or convalescent COVID-19.

A few counts support this clone. The chain is built from TRBV10-3 and TRBJ2-1, with 15 bases matching TRBD2. The V gene's germline CDR1 is ENHRY and CDR2 SYGVKD. The length of the CDR3 is 16 residues. Germline trimming cut 3 bases from V and 7 bases from J; bases unmatched to any gene: 4. CDR3 DNA: TGTGCCATCAGTGACTACGGGACTAGCGGGAGGAATGAGCAGTTCTTC. It translates to CAISDYGTSGRNEQFF.

This clone was found a few times. The chain has TRBV30 and TRBJ1-6, with D tentatively TRBD1 (5 bases). V lost 2 bases and J 10 bases, leaving 15 bases between the germline ends. The germline V gene encodes CDR1 GTSNPN and CDR2 SVGIG (reference sequence). CDR3 length: 14 amino acids. CDR3 bases: TGTGCCTGGAGTCTCGGGGCGGGGGACTCACCCCTCCACTTT. It is translated as CAWSLGAGDSPLHF.

This clone was seen a single time. J is TRBJ2-1 and V is TRBV14; D may be TRBD2 (6 bases). With 6 bases removed from V and 2 bases from J, the gap between germline ends came to 17 bases. This CDR3 is 16 amino acids long. Germline CDR1 reads SGHDN; CDR2 reads FVKESK. Here the CDR3 reads CASRETGVNTYNEQFF. The CDR3 nucleotides are TGTGCCAGCAGGGAAACGGGGGTGAACACCTACAATGAGCAGTTCTTC.

The chain joins TRBV6-5 to TRBJ1-2; 7 bases align to TRBD1. This CDR3 comprises 15 residues. The V and J ends lost 2 bases and 3 bases, in that order; junction bases with no gene match: 6. Germline lookup yields CDR1 MNHEY and CDR2 SVGAGI. The CDR3 loop is CASSYTLDRDYGYTF. CDR3 DNA sequence: TGTGCCAGCAGTTACACCTTAGACAGGGACTATGGCTACACCTTC.

This rearrangement joins TRBV7-6 to TRBJ1-3; D gene uncertain. CDR1 is SGHVS and CDR2 is FNYEAQ in the germline V gene. This CDR3 region has 14 residues. Trimming stripped 3 bases from V and 7 bases from J, with 13 bases between. CDR3 protein: CASSFTDSGNTIYF. The CDR3 DNA follows: TGTGCCAGCAGCTTCACGGACTCGGGGAACACCATATATTTT.